The present TCR beta chain was sequenced within a study of OX40 agonist ivuxolimab in advanced cancers. Study summary: Intravenous ivuxolimab at 0.01 to 10 mg/kg was given to patients every 2 weeks.

Measured with immunoSEQ multiplex PCR; TCRdb has only the in-frame clones, and not every one. The sample yields tens of thousands of clones, roughly 90% seen once. CDR1 and CDR2 (germline): SGHDT, YYEEEE. Trimming pared 2 bases from V and 6 bases from J, leaving 18 bases between. CDR3 length: 16 amino acids. The sequencing here drew on CD4+ or CD8+ T cells sorted from blood, taken in a trial of the OX40 agonist ivuxolimab. The chain uses TRBV5-6 and TRBJ1-5; D possibly corresponds to TRBD1 (6 bases). The sequence derives from an adult with an advanced solid tumor such as melanoma, head and neck, liver or kidney cancer. CDR3 sequence reads: CASSFGIGGRIQPQHF. For the CDR3, the DNA is TGTGCCAGCAGCTTCGGTATCGGGGGGCGGATTCAGCCCCAGCATTTT. Looking up the rest from reference TRBV5-6 and TRBJ1-5 gives the full variable domain: DAGVTQSPTHLIKTRGQQVTLRCSPKSGHDTVSWYQQALGQGPQFIFQYYEEEERQRGNFPDRFSGHQFPNYSSELNVNALLLGDSALYLCASSFGIGGRIQPQHFGDGTRLSIL.